Described below is a single T cell receptor (beta chain) sequence and its context. These data belong to a study of control samples from healthy donors and cancer patients. Measured with immunoSEQ multiplex PCR; TCRdb has only the in-frame clones, and not every one. The sample carries approximately 72,000 clones, 89% recorded once. The V gene's germline CDR1 is SGHAT and CDR2 FQNNGV. The V and J ends lost 7 bases and 2 bases respectively, with 16 bases between them. CDR3 size: 15 residues. The origin of this receptor is a man between 50 and 59 years old in good health. This chain uses TRBV11-2 with TRBJ2-3; perhaps TRBD2 as D (6 bases). The source material was blood. In DNA, the CDR3 is TGTGCCAGCAATCGACTAGTTTCCATCACAGATACGCAGTATTTT. Protein: CASNRLVSITDTQYF.